Below, 22 T cell receptor beta chains from the same sample are listed, as sequenced in a study of regulatory T cells in long-lasting Graves disease. This sample's time point: newly diagnosed GD, antithyroid drugs for less than 3 months. The TCR library was prepared using RNA isolated from PBMCs. The authors built TCR beta libraries using iRepertoire HTBI primers and Arm-PCR of CDR3 regions. TCRdb ran MiXCR on the multiplex PCR reads and lists one entry per CDR3 protein. The data contain approximately 400,000 distinct CDR3 sequences, around a sixth of them singletons. Sequencing was performed on peripheral blood mononuclear cells (PBMCs), taken at new diagnosis, from a patient treated with antithyroid drugs. The source is a female donor with Graves disease.

Ten or more counts support this clonotype. The chain combines TRBV2 with TRBJ2-3; weak D call: TRBD1 (6 bases). The end of the DNA is better explained by TRBJ2-5, so the J call may be wrong. Per the germline V gene, CDR1 is SNHLY and CDR2 is FYNNEI. CDR3 length: 14 residues. The CDR3 DNA follows: TGTGCCAGCAAGGGGTCCAGGGGAAGAGAGACCCAGTACTTC. Its protein is CASKGSRGRETQYF.

This clonotype was observed many times. Here the CDR3 reads CASSLSPDRGAFF. As DNA, the CDR3 is TGTGCCAGCAGCTTATCCCCGGACAGGGGAGCTTTCTTT. V usage is TRBV7-9 and J usage is TRBJ1-1; 9 positions agree with TRBD1. Germline CDR1 reads SEHNR; CDR2 reads FQNEAQ (reference sequence). Trimming cost V 2 bases and J 10 bases; bases outside gene matches: 5. The CDR3 has 13 amino acids.

This clonotype was seen repeatedly, ten times or more. The rearrangement links TRBV12-3 or TRBV12-4 to TRBJ1-1, with 10 bases lining up with TRBD1. The CDR3 is 13 residues long. Germline trimming cut 3 bases from V and 9 bases from J; bases unmatched to any gene: 4. CDR3 loop: CASSFDDRGQAFF. In DNA form, the CDR3 reads TGTGCCAGCAGTTTCGACGACAGGGGGCAAGCTTTCTTT.

For this clonotype: The junction differs from germline at one of its ends, possibly a read error. V and J are TRBV5-1 and TRBJ2-3; tentative D call: TRBD2 (5 bases). Looked up from germline, CDR1 is SGHRS and CDR2 is YFSETQ. This CDR3 contains 11 residues. CDR3: CASSLGETPYF. The CDR3 DNA reads as TGCGCCAGCAGCTTGGGGGAGACCCCGTACTTC.

This clonotype was observed many times. This chain links TRBV6-1 with TRBJ1-5, with D maybe TRBD1 (5 bases). V dropped 6 bases and J dropped 9 bases, with 24 bases sitting between them. Germline assignment: CDR1 MNHNS and CDR2 SASEGT. This CDR3 comprises 16 residues. The DNA for the CDR3 is TGTGCCAGCAGAGAATACTATGACGGGAGCGGGGGGCCCCAGCATTTT. Protein sequence: CASREYYDGSGGPQHF.

Many counts were recorded for this clonotype. The chain is built from TRBV12-3 or TRBV12-4 and TRBJ1-1; no firm D call. Trimming left V 6 bases short and J 3 bases short, with 11 bases between. This CDR3 has 13 residues. The chain's CDR3 is CASRLNRDTEAFF. Here the CDR3 DNA reads TGTGCCAGCAGACTCAACCGGGACACTGAAGCTTTCTTT.

This clonotype was recorded at least ten times. The chain has TRBV15 and TRBJ2-1, with 9 nucleotides matching TRBD2. This CDR3 is 17 amino acids long. Germline assignment: CDR1 LNHNV and CDR2 YYDKDF (reference sequence). J lost 2 bases, V lost 0 bases, and 5 bases had no gene match. This chain's CDR3 is CATSRDTRGGPYNEQFF. Here the CDR3 DNA reads TGTGCCACCAGCAGAGATACGCGGGGGGGCCCCTACAATGAGCAGTTCTTC.

At least ten counts were recorded for this clonotype. J is TRBJ2-1 and V is TRBV4-2, with 9 bases that match TRBD2. The junction had 5 bases not matched to a gene; V was cut back by 4 bases and J by 1 base. Germline V gene sequence: CDR1 LGHNA, CDR2 YNFKEQ. There are 16 residues in the CDR3. CDR3 sequence reads: CASSRRTSGSYNEQFF. The DNA of the CDR3 is TGTGCCAGCAGCCGCCGAACTAGCGGGTCCTACAATGAGCAGTTCTTC.

This clonotype was recorded many times. The chain joins TRBV12-3 or TRBV12-4 to TRBJ2-5; no clear D. The CDR3 consists of 13 residues. Trimming removed 6 bases from V and 4 bases from J, with 12 bases in between. The CDR3 here is CASRLQDGETQYF. In nucleotides, the CDR3 is TGTGCCAGCAGACTCCAAGACGGAGAGACCCAGTACTTC.

There are a few counts of this clonotype. V gene TRBV12-5 combines with J gene TRBJ1-6; 7 bases are a match to TRBD1. The length of the CDR3 is 14 residues. CDR1 and CDR2 from the germline V gene are LGHNT and FRNRAP. V shed 6 bases, J shed 6 bases, and the junction held 5 bases outside the gene matches. The CDR3 region has the DNA TGTGCTAGTGGCACGGGACAGACTAATTCACCCCTCCACTTT. This translates into CASGTGQTNSPLHF.

This clonotype was found many times. The J gene is TRBJ2-7, the V gene TRBV9, with 9 nucleotides matching TRBD1. The V and J ends lost 3 bases and 5 bases, in that order; junction bases with no gene match: 9. Germline CDR1 and CDR2: SGDLS and YYNGEE. CDR3 size: 15 residues. The DNA for the CDR3 is TGTGCCAGCAGCGAAACCGGGACAGGGATTAACGAGCAGTACTTC. This gives the protein CASSETGTGINEQYF.

The chain recombines TRBV10-3 with TRBJ2-1; 10 nucleotides align to TRBD2. Germline-derived CDR1 and CDR2 are ENHRY and SYGVKD. J lost 9 bases, V lost 2 bases, and 7 bases had no gene match. This CDR3 is 15 amino acids long. The CDR3 region is CAISEASGGAFEQFF. CDR3 bases: TGTGCCATCAGTGAGGCGAGCGGGGGGGCGTTTGAGCAGTTCTTC.

This clonotype was detected ten times or more. J is TRBJ2-1 and V is TRBV6-1; 8 bases map to TRBD2. The CDR3 loop spans 19 amino acids. Germline V gene data show CDR1 as MNHNS and CDR2 as SASEGT. V was pared by 6 bases and J by 0 bases, with 16 bases of the junction left unmatched. The CDR3 here is CASSLVTSDYSHSYNEQFF. As DNA, the CDR3 is TGTGCCAGCAGCCTAGTGACTAGCGACTATTCCCACTCCTACAATGAGCAGTTCTTC.

This chain uses TRBV19 with TRBJ1-5; D remains unclear. From germline, CDR1 is LNHDA and CDR2 SQIVND (reference sequence). V was pared by 7 bases and J by 2 bases, with 9 bases between. This CDR3 is built from 13 residues. This CDR3 reads CASMMLGNQPQHF. The DNA for the CDR3 is TGTGCCAGTATGATGTTGGGCAATCAGCCCCAGCATTTT.

The sample holds many counts of this clonotype. The gene calls are TRBV5-1 and TRBJ2-1; D is unresolved. Germline V gene data show CDR1 as SGHRS and CDR2 as YFSETQ. V dropped 2 bases and J dropped 7 bases, with 13 bases sitting between them. CDR3 size: 14 residues. The DNA for the CDR3 is TGCGCCAGCAGCTTTGTGCCAGACCCAAATGAGCAGTTCTTC. Translating gives CASSFVPDPNEQFF.

This clonotype was counted many times. CDR3 sequence (DNA): TGTGCCAGCAGTTCCCATGACAGGAACTATGGCTACACCTTC. Translated: CASSSHDRNYGYTF. The chain combines TRBV7-3 with TRBJ1-2; TRBD1 is a possible D gene (6 bases). The CDR3 runs to 14 residues. Germline V gene data show CDR1 as SGHTA and CDR2 as FQGTGA. Between the trimmed V and J ends, which lost 6 bases and 2 bases, there was a span of 13 bases.

In this sample, this clonotype turned up many times. The CDR3 reads CASSFGVTEAFF. The CDR3 region has the DNA TGTGCCAGCAGCTTCGGAGTCACTGAAGCTTTCTTT. The chain recombines TRBV7-2 with TRBJ1-1, with unresolved D. The CDR3 length is 12 residues. The ends were cut back, 3 bases at V and 4 bases at J, with 6 bases in the middle. Germline CDR1 SGHTA, CDR2 FQGNSA.

This clonotype appeared a few times. The chain combines TRBV7-2 with TRBJ2-3, with 8 nucleotides matching TRBD2. V lost 2 bases to trimming and J lost 6 bases; unmatched junction nucleotides: 7. Germline CDR1 is SGHTA and CDR2 is FQGNSA. The CDR3 length is 15 residues. The chain's CDR3 is CASSLNGRAGDTQYF. The DNA for the CDR3 is TGTGCCAGCAGCTTAAACGGGAGGGCCGGGGATACGCAGTATTTT.

This clonotype was counted at least ten times. The chain joins TRBV19 to TRBJ2-1, with D uncertain. CDR1 and CDR2 (germline): LNHDA, SQIVND (reference sequence). V shed 1 base and J shed 2 bases, with 9 bases lying between them. This CDR3 is 15 amino acids long. The CDR3 loop is CASSIGSVTYNEQFF. As DNA, the CDR3 is TGTGCCAGTAGTATAGGAAGCGTAACCTACAATGAGCAGTTCTTC.

This clonotype was counted many times. V is TRBV10-1 and J is TRBJ1-1, with D unclear. Germline CDR1 WNHNN, CDR2 SYGVQD (reference sequence). The CDR3 runs to 12 residues. V shed 4 bases and J shed 3 bases, with 6 bases lying between them. The CDR3 is CASSGTDTEAFF. The CDR3 coding sequence is TGCGCCAGCAGTGGGACGGACACTGAAGCTTTCTTT.

This clonotype was recorded at least ten times. The V call is TRBV5-4, the J call TRBJ2-1; 10 bases line up with TRBD1. The germline gives CDR1 SGHNT, CDR2 YYREEE (reference sequence). Trimming removed 5 bases from V and 6 bases from J; junction bases left unmatched: 11. The CDR3 loop spans 16 amino acids. The CDR3 nucleotides read TGTGCCAGCAGGACCCACGGGACAGGGGCGCCCAATGAGCAGTTCTTC. Translating gives CASRTHGTGAPNEQFF.

This chain uses TRBV7-9 with TRBJ2-1; 11 positions match TRBD2. The CDR3 is 16 amino acids. In germline, CDR1 is SEHNR, CDR2 FQNEAQ (reference sequence). V lost 4 bases, J lost 0 bases, and 2 bases stayed unmatched. CDR3 loop: CASSSGTSGSYNEQFF. CDR3 DNA: TGTGCCAGCAGCTCGGGGACTAGCGGCTCCTACAATGAGCAGTTCTTC.